Listed below are T cell receptor beta chains from one sample, sequenced in a study of T cells expressing NK-cell markers. TCRdb re-called the 5' RACE reads and gives one entry per CDR3 protein, without DNA. This table holds 250,000 to 300,000 distinct CDR3 sequences. The sequenced sample was blood T cells: a sorted CD56 or NKG2C T cell subset, CD4+ or CD8+ T cells, or bulk PBMC T cells (not recorded which). These receptors were obtained from a woman between 18 and 70 years old in good health. The CDR3 runs from the conserved cysteine through the conserved F or W. The order of the fields is J gene, V gene, CDR3 protein.

TRBJ2-1,TRBV5-1,CASSKTGTSVYNEQFF
TRBJ2-5,TRBV7-2,CASSLSEAQETQYF
TRBJ2-7,TRBV20-1,CSARRLAGAMKGNEQYF
TRBJ2-3,TRBV5-1,CASSPYSGTSTDTQYF
TRBJ2-1,TRBV12-3/TRBV12-4,CAIGGGVWNEQFF
TRBJ1-6,TRBV6-5,CASKRTRSPLHF
TRBJ1-5,TRBV6-2/TRBV6-3,CASRDNRKDQPQHF
TRBJ2-1,TRBV11-2,CASSLETRGPDNEQFF
TRBJ1-5,TRBV6-1,CASSEPGRNQPQHF
TRBJ2-7,TRBV20-1,CSARRTGVGEQYF
TRBJ1-3,TRBV6-2/TRBV6-3,CASSSSRLVAAQSGNTIYF
TRBJ2-5,TRBV7-9,CASSLTDGETQYF
TRBJ2-7,TRBV20-1,CSATLDRPQYF
TRBJ1-5,TRBV7-2,CASSREAREPQHF
TRBJ1-6,TRBV5-1,CASSSTGYGSPLHF
TRBJ2-1,TRBV3-1,CASSQDPRGGKFF
TRBJ2-5,TRBV6-1,CASSDHNLRWETQYF
TRBJ2-5,TRBV27,CASSFEGRGTQYF
TRBJ2-1,TRBV2,CASRGGGNEQFF
TRBJ2-1,TRBV5-1,CASSRDPGSRYNEQFF
TRBJ2-1,TRBV6-6,CASTSLGGDEQFF
TRBJ1-2,TRBV12-3/TRBV12-4,CASSSGTSRDHGYTF
TRBJ2-5,TRBV29-1,CSVGLVNQETQYF
TRBJ2-3,TRBV5-5,CASSSFTTDTQYF
TRBJ1-2,TRBV7-2,CASSLGGEYGYTF
TRBJ1-5,TRBV6-1,CASASGQGLNQPQHF
TRBJ2-1,TRBV5-8,CASSHRQASSYNEQFF
TRBJ1-6,TRBV4-1,CASRHPLKGYGGNSPLHF
TRBJ1-1,TRBV9,CASRSQMNTEAFF
TRBJ2-1,TRBV20-1,CSARGRIGLNNEQFF
TRBJ2-1,TRBV7-9,CASSPPGLANEQFF
TRBJ2-3,TRBV5-1,CASSLGSGTDTQYF
TRBJ1-5,TRBV6-5,CASRATGMDNQPQHF